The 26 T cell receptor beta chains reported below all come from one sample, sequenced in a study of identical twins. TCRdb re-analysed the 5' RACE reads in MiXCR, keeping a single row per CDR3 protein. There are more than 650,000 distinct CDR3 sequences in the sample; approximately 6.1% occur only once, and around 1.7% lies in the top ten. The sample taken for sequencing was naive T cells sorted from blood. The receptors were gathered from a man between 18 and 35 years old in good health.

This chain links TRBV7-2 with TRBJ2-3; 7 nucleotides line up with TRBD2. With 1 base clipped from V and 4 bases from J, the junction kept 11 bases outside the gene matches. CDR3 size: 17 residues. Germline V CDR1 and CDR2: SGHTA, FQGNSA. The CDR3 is CASSLGLSGTGADTQYF. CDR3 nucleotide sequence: TGTGCCAGCAGCTTAGGACTAAGCGGGACGGGGGCAGATACGCAGTATTTT.

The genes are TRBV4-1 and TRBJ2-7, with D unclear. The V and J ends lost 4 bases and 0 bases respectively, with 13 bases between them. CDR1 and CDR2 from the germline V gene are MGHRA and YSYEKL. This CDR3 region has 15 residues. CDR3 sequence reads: CASSPEDGNSYEQYV. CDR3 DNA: TGCGCCAGCAGCCCAGAAGACGGAAACTCCTACGAGCAGTACGTC.

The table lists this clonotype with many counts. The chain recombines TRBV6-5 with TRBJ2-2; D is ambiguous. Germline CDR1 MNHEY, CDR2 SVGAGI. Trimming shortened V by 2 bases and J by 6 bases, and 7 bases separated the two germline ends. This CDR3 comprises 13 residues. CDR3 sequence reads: CASSYAVSGELFF. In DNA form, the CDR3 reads TGTGCCAGCAGTTACGCCGTCTCCGGGGAGCTGTTTTTT.

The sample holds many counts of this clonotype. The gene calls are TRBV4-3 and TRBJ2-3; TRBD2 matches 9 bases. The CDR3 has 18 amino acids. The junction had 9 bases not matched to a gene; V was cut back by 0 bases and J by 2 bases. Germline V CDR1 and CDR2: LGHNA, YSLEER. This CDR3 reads CASSQDLLGLAATDTQYF. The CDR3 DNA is TGCGCCAGCAGCCAAGATCTACTGGGACTAGCAGCCACAGATACGCAGTATTTT.

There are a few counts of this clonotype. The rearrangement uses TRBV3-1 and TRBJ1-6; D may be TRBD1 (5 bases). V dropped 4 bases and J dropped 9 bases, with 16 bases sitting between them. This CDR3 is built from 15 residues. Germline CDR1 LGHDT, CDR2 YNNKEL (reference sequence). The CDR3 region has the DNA TGTGCCAGCAGCCTCAACCGCAGGGCCGTTTCACCCCTCCACTTT. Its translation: CASSLNRRAVSPLHF.

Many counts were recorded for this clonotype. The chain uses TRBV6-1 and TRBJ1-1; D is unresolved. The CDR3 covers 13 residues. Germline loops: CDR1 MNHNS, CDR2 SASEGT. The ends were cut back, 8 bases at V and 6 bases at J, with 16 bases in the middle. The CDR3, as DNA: TGTGCCAGCTCCCAACGGGAACAGTCTGAAGCTTTCTTT. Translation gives CASSQREQSEAFF.

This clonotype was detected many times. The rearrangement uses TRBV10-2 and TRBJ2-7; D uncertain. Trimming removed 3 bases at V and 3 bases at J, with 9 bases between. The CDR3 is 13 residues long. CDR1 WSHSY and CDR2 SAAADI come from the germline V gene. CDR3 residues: CASSEVRGYEQYV. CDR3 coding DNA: TGCGCCAGCAGTGAAGTGCGCGGCTACGAGCAGTACGTC.

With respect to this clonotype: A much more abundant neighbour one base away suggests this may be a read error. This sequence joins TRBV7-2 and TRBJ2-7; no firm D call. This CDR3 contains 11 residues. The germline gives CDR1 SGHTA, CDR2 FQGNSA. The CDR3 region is CANSAEYEQYF. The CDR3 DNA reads TGTGCCAACAGCGCCGAGTACGAGCAGTACTTC.

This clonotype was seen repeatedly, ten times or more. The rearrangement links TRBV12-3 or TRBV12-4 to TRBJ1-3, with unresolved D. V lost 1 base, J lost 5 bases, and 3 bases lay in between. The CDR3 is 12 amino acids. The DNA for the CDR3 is TGTGCCAGCAGTTTAGATAGAAACACCATATATTTT. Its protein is CASSLDRNTIYF.

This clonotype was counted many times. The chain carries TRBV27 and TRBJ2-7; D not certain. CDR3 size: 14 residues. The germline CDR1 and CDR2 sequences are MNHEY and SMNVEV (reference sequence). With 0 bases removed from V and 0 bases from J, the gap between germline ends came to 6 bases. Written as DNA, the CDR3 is TGTGCCAGCAGTTTATCTGCAGCCTCCTACGAGCAGTACGTC. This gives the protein CASSLSAASYEQYV.

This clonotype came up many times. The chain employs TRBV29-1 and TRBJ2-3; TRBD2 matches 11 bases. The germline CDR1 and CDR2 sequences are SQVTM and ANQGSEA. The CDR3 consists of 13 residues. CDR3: CTTSGSTTDTQYF. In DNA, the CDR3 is TGCACCACTAGCGGGAGTACCACAGATACGCAGTATTTT.

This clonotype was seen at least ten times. Written as DNA, the CDR3 is TGCGCCAGCAGCCTAGGGGACGGATCGTACGAGCAGTACGTC. Its protein is CASSLGDGSYEQYV. The J gene is TRBJ2-7, the V gene TRBV5-1; D possibly matches TRBD1 or TRBD2 (5 bases each). Germline CDR1 is SGHRS and CDR2 is YFSETQ. Trimming took 4 bases from V and 4 from J, leaving 15 bases between them. The CDR3 loop spans 14 amino acids.

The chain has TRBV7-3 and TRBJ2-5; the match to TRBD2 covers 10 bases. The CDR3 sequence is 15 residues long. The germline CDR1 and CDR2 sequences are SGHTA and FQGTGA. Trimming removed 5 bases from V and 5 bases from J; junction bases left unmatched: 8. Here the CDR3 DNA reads TGTGCCAGCAGCCCGAGCGGGAGGGCTGGGGAGACCCAGTACTTC. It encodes CASSPSGRAGETQYF.

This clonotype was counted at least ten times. In DNA, the CDR3 is TGTGCCAGCAGTGAATATTGGACGCTCGATGAAGCTTTCTTT. It yields the protein CASSEYWTLDEAFF. The chain employs TRBV25-1 and TRBJ1-1; D call uncertain. V was shortened by 0 bases and J by 7 bases, with 12 bases between the two germline ends. Germline V lookup: CDR1 MGHDK, CDR2 SYGVNS. This CDR3 region has 14 residues.

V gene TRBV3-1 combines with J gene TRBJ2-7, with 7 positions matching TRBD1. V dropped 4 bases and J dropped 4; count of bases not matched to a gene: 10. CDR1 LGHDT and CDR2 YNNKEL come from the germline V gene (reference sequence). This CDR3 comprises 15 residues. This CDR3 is CASSPRQGRPYEQYF. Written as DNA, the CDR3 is TGTGCCAGCAGCCCCAGACAGGGACGACCTTACGAGCAGTACTTC.

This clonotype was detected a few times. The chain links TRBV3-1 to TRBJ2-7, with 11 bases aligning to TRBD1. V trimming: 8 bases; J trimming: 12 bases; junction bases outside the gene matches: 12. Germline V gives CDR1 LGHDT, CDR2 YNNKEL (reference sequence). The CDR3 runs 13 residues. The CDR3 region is CASWGQGVPIPYF. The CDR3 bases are TGTGCCAGCTGGGGACAGGGGGTCCCTATCCCGTACTTC.

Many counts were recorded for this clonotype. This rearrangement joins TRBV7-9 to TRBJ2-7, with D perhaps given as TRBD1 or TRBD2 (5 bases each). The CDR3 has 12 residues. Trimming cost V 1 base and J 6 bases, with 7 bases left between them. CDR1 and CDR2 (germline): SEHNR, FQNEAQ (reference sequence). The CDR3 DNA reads TGTGCCAGCAGCTTAGTAGGGACCGAGCAGTACGTC. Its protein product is CASSLVGTEQYV.

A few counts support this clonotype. CDR3 DNA sequence: TGTGCCAGCAGCTTGGGGCCCGGACAGCCCAACGCGCAGTTCTTC. It specifies CASSLGPGQPNAQFF. The V gene is TRBV5-5, the J gene TRBJ2-1; possibly TRBD1 for D (6 bases). Germline CDR1 and CDR2: SGHKS and YYEKEE (reference sequence). This CDR3 is 15 amino acids long. Trimming took off 0 bases at V and 12 bases at J, with 19 bases between the two ends.

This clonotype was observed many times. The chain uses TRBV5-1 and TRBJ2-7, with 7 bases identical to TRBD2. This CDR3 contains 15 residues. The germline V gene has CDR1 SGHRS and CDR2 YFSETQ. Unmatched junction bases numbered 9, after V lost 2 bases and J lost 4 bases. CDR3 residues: CASSLSTGTTYEQYV. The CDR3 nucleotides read TGCGCCAGCAGCTTAAGCACCGGGACTACATACGAGCAGTACGTC.

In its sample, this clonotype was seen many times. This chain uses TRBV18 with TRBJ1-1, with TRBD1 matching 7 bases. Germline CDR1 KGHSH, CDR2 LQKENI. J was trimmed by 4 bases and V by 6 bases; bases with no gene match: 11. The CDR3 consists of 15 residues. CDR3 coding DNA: TGTGCCAGCTCGCCTCCGGGACAGCGACTCACTGAAGCTTTCTTT. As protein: CASSPPGQRLTEAFF.

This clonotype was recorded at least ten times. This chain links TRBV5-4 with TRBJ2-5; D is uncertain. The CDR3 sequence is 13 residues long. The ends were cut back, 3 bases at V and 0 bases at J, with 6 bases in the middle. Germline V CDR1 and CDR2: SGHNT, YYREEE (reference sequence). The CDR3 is CASSSAYQETQYF. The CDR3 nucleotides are TGTGCCAGCAGCTCCGCGTACCAAGAGACCCAGTACTTC.

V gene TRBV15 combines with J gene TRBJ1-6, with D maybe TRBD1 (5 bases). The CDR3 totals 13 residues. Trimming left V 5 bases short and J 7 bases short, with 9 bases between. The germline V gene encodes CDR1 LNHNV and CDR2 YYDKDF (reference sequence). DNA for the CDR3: TGTGCCACCAGCTGGGGCCCGAATTCACCCCTCCACTTT. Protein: CATSWGPNSPLHF.

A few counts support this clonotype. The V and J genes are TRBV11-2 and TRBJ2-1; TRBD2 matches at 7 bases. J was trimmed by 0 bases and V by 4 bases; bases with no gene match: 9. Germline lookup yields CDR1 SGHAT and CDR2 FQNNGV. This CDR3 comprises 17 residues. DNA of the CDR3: TGTGCCAGCAGCTGGCCCCCCGGGGGGAGCTCCTACAATGAGCAGTTCTTC. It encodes CASSWPPGGSSYNEQFF.

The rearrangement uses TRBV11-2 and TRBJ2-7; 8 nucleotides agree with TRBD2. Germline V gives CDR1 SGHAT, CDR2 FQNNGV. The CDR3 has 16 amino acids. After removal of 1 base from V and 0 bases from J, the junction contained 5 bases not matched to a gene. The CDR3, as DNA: TGTGCCAGCAGCTTAGTCTCACTAGCGGACTCCTACGAGCAGTACTTC. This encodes CASSLVSLADSYEQYF. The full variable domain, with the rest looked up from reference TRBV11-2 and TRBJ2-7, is EAGVAQSPRYKIIEKRQSVAFWCNPISGHATLYWYQQILGQGPKLLIQFQNNGVVDDSQLPKDRFSAERLKGVDSTLKIQPAKLEDSAVYLCASSLVSLADSYEQYFGPGTRLTVT.

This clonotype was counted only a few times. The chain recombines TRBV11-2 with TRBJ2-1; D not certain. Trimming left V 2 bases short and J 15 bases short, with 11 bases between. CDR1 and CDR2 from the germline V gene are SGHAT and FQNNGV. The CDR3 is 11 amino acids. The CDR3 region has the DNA TGTGCCAGCAGCTTAACCCCTAGAAGGTTCTTC. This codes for CASSLTPRRFF. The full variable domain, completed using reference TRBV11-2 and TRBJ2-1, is EAGVAQSPRYKIIEKRQSVAFWCNPISGHATLYWYQQILGQGPKLLIQFQNNGVVDDSQLPKDRFSAERLKGVDSTLKIQPAKLEDSAVYLCASSLTPRRFFGPGTRLTVL.

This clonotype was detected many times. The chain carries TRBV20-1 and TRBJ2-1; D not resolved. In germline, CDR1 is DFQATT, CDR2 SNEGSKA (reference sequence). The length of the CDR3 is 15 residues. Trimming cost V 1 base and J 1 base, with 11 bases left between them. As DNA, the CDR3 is TGCAGTGCTAGAGGAACTTTTTTGTCCTACAATGAGCAGTTCTTC. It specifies CSARGTFLSYNEQFF.